These T cell receptor beta chains were read from a single sample in a study of radiotherapy plus CTLA-4 blockade in lung cancer. Measured with immunoSEQ multiplex PCR; TCRdb has only the in-frame clones, and not every one. This sample has tens of thousands of clones; approximately 79% occur once, and the top ten carry around 8%. The material sequenced was peripheral blood, taken from a patient treated with radiotherapy plus ipilimumab. These receptors all stem from a human donor with non-small cell lung cancer who had stable disease on radiotherapy plus ipilimumab. Each CDR3 is given with its conserved first and last residue. Fields, in order: V gene, D gene, J gene, CDR3 protein, CDR3 DNA. D genes are given only for firm matches.

>TRBV29-1|TRBD1|TRBJ1-5
CSVTTGTAGQPQHF
TGCAGCGTTACGACAGGGACGGCGGGTCAGCCCCAGCATTTT
>TRBV30|.|TRBJ1-5
CAWSSGSNQPQHF
TGTGCCTGGAGTTCGGGGAGCAATCAGCCCCAGCATTTT
>TRBV5-1|TRBD1|TRBJ2-7
CASGDRDYEQYF
TGCGCCAGCGGTGACAGGGACTACGAGCAGTACTTC
>TRBV30|.|TRBJ1-2
CAWSVAGPYGYTF
TGTGCCTGGAGTGTGGCAGGGCCCTATGGCTACACCTTC
>TRBV28|TRBD1|TRBJ1-2
CASSSGQGTNGYTF
TGTGCCAGCAGTTCCGGACAGGGAACTAATGGCTACACCTTC
>TRBV7-8|TRBD1|TRBJ1-2
CASSQDRGVGGYTF
TGTGCCAGCAGCCAGGACAGGGGGGTCGGGGGCTACACCTTC
>TRBV19|TRBD2|TRBJ2-2
CASSYSGGNTGELFF
TGTGCCAGTAGTTATAGCGGGGGGAACACCGGGGAGCTGTTTTTT
>TRBV5-1|TRBD2|TRBJ2-5
CASIRSGGRDGETQYF
TGCGCCAGCATCAGATCGGGGGGGCGTGATGGGGAGACCCAGTACTTC
>TRBV6-1|TRBD1|TRBJ1-2
CASSENDRGYGYTF
TGTGCCAGCAGTGAAAACGACAGGGGATATGGCTACACCTTC
>TRBV10-3|.|TRBJ2-6
CAISDRGNSGANVLTF
TGTGCCATCAGTGACAGGGGCAACTCTGGGGCCAACGTCCTGACTTTC
>TRBV6-1|TRBD1|TRBJ1-5
CASSEVISRGGQPQHF
TGTGCCAGCAGTGAAGTTATCAGCAGGGGGGGTCAGCCCCAGCATTTT